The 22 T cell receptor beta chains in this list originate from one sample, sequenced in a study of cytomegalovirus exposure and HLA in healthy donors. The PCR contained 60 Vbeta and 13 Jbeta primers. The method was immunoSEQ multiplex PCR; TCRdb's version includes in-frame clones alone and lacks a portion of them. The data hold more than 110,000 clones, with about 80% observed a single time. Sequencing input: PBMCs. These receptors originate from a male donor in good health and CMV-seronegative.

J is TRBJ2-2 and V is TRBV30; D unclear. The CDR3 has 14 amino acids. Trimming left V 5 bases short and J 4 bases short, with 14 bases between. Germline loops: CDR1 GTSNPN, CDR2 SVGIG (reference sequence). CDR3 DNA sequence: TGTGCCTGGGACGTTGGGCTTTTCACCGGGGAGCTGTTTTTT. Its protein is CAWDVGLFTGELFF.

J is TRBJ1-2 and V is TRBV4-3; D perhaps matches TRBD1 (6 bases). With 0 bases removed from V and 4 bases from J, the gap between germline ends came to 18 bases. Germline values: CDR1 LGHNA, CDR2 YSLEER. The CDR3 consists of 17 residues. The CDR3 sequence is CASSQEDQGPYSYGYTF. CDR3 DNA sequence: TGCGCCAGCAGCCAAGAAGACCAGGGGCCGTACTCCTATGGCTACACCTTC.

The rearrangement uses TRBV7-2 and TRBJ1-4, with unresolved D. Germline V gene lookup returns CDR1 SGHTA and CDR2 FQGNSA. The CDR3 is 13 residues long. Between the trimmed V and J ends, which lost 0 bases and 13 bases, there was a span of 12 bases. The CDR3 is CASSLAERVGLFF. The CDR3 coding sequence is TGTGCCAGCAGCTTAGCTGAGAGGGTGGGACTGTTTTTT.

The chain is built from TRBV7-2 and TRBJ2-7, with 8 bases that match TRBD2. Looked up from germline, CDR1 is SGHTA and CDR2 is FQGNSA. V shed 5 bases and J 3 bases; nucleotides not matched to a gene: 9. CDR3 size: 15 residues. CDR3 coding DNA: TGTGCCAGCAGCCTTTCCGGGACTAGGAGCTACGAGCAGTACTTC. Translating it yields CASSLSGTRSYEQYF.

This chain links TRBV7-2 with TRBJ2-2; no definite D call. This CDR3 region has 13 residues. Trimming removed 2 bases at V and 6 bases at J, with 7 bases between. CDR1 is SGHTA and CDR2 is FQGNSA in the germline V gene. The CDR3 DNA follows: TGTGCCAGCAGCTTACCGGGTGCCGGGGAGCTGTTTTTT. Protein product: CASSLPGAGELFF.

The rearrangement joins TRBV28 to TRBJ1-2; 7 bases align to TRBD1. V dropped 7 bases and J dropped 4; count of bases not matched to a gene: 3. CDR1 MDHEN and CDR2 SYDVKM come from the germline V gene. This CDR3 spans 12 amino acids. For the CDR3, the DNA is TGTGCCAGCACGTCAGGGGGCTATGGCTACACCTTC. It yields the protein CASTSGGYGYTF.

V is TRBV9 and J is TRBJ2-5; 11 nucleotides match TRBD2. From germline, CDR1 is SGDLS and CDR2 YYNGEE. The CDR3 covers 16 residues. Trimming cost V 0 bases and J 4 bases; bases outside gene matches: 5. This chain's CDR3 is CASSVAFSGGGETQYF. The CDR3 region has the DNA TGTGCCAGCAGCGTAGCATTTAGCGGGGGGGGAGAGACCCAGTACTTC.

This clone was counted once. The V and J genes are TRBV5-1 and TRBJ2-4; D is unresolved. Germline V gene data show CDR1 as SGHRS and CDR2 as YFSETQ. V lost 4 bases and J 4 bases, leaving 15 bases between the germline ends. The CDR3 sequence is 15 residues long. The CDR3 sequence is CASSPAAANKNIQYF. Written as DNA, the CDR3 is TGCGCCAGCAGCCCCGCGGCGGCAAATAAAAACATTCAGTACTTC.

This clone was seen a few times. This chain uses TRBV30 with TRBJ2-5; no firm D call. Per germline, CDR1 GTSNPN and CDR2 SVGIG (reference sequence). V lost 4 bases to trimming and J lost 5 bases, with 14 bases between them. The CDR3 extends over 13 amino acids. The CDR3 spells CAWTVRVRETQYF. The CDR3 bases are TGTGCCTGGACCGTACGGGTGCGGGAGACCCAGTACTTC.

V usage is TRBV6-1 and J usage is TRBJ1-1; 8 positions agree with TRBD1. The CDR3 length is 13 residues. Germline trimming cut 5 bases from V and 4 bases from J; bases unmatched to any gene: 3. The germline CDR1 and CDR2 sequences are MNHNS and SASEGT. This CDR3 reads CASSWTGSTEAFF. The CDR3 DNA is TGTGCCAGCAGTTGGACAGGGAGCACTGAAGCTTTCTTT.

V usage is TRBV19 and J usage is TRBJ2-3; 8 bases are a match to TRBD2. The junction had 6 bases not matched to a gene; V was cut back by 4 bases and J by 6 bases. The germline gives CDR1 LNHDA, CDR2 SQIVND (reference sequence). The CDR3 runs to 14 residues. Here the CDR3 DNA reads TGTGCCAGTAGTAGGGCGGGGGGAGAGGATACGCAGTATTTT. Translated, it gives CASSRAGGEDTQYF.

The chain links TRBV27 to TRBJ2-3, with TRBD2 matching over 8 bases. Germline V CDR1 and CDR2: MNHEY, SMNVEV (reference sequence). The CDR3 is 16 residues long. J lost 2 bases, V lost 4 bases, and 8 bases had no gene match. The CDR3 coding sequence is TGTGCCAGCAGTTCCCCGGGGGGGCTACTCACAGATACGCAGTATTTT. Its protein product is CASSSPGGLLTDTQYF.

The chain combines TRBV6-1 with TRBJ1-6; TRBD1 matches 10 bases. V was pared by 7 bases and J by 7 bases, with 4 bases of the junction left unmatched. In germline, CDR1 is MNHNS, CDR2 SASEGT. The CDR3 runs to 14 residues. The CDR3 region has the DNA TGTGCCAGCACCCCGGGACAGGGGAATTCACCCCTCCACTTT. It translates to CASTPGQGNSPLHF.

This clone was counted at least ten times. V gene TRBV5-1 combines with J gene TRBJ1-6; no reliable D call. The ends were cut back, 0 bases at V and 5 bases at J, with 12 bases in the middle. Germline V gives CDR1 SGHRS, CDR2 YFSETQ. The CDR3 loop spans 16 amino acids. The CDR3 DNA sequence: TGCGCCAGCAGCTTGGAGCCACCCGATAATAATTCACCCCTCCACTTT. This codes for CASSLEPPDNNSPLHF.

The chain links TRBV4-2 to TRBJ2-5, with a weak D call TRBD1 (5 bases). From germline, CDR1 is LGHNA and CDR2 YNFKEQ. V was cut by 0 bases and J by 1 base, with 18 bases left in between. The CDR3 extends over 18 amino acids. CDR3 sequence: CASSQDLSGLGSQETQYF. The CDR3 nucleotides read TGTGCCAGCAGCCAAGATCTTTCAGGGCTCGGTTCCCAAGAGACCCAGTACTTC.

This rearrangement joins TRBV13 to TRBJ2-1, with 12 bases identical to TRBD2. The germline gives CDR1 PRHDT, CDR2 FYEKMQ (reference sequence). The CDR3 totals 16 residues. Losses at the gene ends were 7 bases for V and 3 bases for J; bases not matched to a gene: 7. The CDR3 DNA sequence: TGTGCCAGCAACCACCGACTAGCGGGGGACTACAATGAGCAGTTCTTC. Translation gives CASNHRLAGDYNEQFF. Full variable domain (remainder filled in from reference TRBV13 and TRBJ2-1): AAGVIQSPRHLIKEKRETATLKCYPIPRHDTVYWYQQGPGQDPQFLISFYEKMQSDKGSIPDRFSAQQFSDYHSELNMSSLELGDSALYFCASNHRLAGDYNEQFFGPGTRLTVL.

CDR3 in amino acids: CASSPGTGVNEKLFF. DNA of the CDR3: TGTGCCAGCAGCCCCGGGACAGGAGTAAATGAAAAACTGTTTTTT. The chain carries TRBV11-1 and TRBJ1-4; TRBD1 agrees at 8 bases. Germline CDR1 reads SGHAT; CDR2 reads FQDESV (reference sequence). CDR3 length equals 15 residues. The V and J ends lost 5 bases and 5 bases, in that order; junction bases with no gene match: 7.

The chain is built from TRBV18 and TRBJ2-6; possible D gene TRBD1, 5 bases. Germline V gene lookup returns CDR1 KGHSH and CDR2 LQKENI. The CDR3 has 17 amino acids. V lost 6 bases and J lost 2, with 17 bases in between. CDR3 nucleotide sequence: TGTGCCAGCTCGTCAGGGTTGGCAGCCACTGGGGCCAACGTCCTGACTTTC. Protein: CASSSGLAATGANVLTF. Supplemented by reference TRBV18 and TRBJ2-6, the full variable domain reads NAGVMQNPRHLVRRRGQEARLRCSPMKGHSHVYWYRQLPEEGLKFMVYLQKENIIDESGMPKERFSAEFPKEGPSILRIQQVVRGDSAAYFCASSSGLAATGANVLTFGAGSRLTVL.

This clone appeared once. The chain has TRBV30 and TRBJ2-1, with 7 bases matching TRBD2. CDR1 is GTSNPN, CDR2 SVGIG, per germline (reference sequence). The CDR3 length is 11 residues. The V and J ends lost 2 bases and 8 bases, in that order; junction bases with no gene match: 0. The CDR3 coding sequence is TGTGCCTGGAGTAGCGGGGATGAGCAGTTCTTC. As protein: CAWSSGDEQFF.

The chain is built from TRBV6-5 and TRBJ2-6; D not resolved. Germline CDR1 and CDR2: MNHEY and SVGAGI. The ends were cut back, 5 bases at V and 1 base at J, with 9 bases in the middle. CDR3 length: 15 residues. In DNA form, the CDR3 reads TGTGCCAGCAGTCTCCTCGTATCTGGGGCCAACGTCCTGACTTTC. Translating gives CASSLLVSGANVLTF.

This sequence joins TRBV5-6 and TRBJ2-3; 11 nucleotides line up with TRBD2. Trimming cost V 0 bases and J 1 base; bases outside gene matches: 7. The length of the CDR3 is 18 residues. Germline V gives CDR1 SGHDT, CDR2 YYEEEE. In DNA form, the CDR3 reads TGTGCCAGCAGCTTGGCCGGTCTAGCGGGGGGTGGCACAGATACGCAGTATTTT. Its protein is CASSLAGLAGGGTDTQYF.

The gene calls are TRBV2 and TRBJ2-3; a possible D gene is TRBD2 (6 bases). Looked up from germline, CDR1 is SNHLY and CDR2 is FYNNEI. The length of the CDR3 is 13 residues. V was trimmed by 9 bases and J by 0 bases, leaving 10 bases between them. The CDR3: CARRGESTDTQYF. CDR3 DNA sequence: TGTGCCAGGCGGGGCGAGAGCACAGATACGCAGTATTTT.